One and the same sample provided the 13 T cell receptor beta chains below, sequenced in a study of T cell changes during pregnancy in multiple sclerosis (dated by TCRdb to the late 2010s). Receptor amplification or capture employed the immunoSEQ multiplex PCR assay. TCRdb's version of the immuneACCESS table is confined to in-frame rearrangements and falls short of the full clone set. An unresolved V gene accounts for under half of the shortfall where checked; the remainder is of unknown origin. The sample data list tens of thousands of clones, and approximately 90% of these were observed just once. The top ten clones comprise around 10% of the sample. The sequencing here drew on CD8+ T cells from peripheral blood mononuclear cells, taken before pregnancy. The receptors shown here come from a female donor with multiple sclerosis, enrolled in a pregnancy study.

V usage is TRBV7-2 and J usage is TRBJ1-3; perhaps TRBD1 as D (6 bases). The CDR3 consists of 19 residues. Between the trimmed V and J ends, which lost 5 bases and 0 bases, there was a span of 23 bases. CDR1 is SGHTA and CDR2 is FQGNSA in the germline V gene. CDR3: CASSPLGQLYGPSGNTIYF. The CDR3 DNA follows: TGTGCCAGCAGCCCCCTTGGACAGCTGTACGGCCCCTCTGGAAACACCATATATTTT.

The chain joins TRBV7-3 to TRBJ1-1; D gene uncertain. Trimming took off 1 base at V and 4 bases at J, with 13 bases between the two ends. This CDR3 is built from 15 residues. Germline lookup yields CDR1 SGHTA and CDR2 FQGTGA. The CDR3 sequence is CASSLMSGVGTEAFF. CDR3 nucleotide sequence: TGTGCCAGCAGCTTAATGTCCGGAGTTGGCACTGAAGCTTTCTTT. Full variable domain (remainder filled in from reference TRBV7-3 and TRBJ1-1): GAGVSQTPSNKVTEKGKYVELRCDPISGHTALYWYRQSLGQGPEFLIYFQGTGAADDSGLPNDRFFAVRPEGSVSTLKIQRTERGDSAVYLCASSLMSGVGTEAFFGQGTRLTVV.

The rearrangement joins TRBV30 to TRBJ2-1, with 10 nucleotides matching TRBD2. CDR3 size: 16 residues. After removal of 3 bases from V and 4 bases from J, the junction contained 9 bases not matched to a gene. From germline, CDR1 is GTSNPN and CDR2 SVGIG (reference sequence). DNA of the CDR3: TGTGCCTGGAGAAAGCGGGAGGGCATTTGGTACAATGAGCAGTTCTTC. Its translation: CAWRKREGIWYNEQFF. The full variable domain, in which reference TRBV30 and TRBJ2-1 provide the parts outside the CDR3, is SQTIHQWPATLVQPVGSPLSLECTVEGTSNPNLYWYRQAAGRGLQLLFYSVGIGQISSEVPQNLSASRPQDRQFILSSKKLLLSDSGFYLCAWRKREGIWYNEQFFGPGTRLTVL.

The chain carries TRBV5-1 and TRBJ2-1; 9 positions match TRBD2. The germline CDR1 and CDR2 sequences are SGHRS and YFSETQ. This CDR3 contains 15 residues. V trimming: 4 bases; J trimming: 0 bases; junction bases outside the gene matches: 2. The CDR3 DNA sequence: TGCGCCAGCAGCCGAGCGGGGGGCTCCTACAATGAGCAGTTCTTC. The encoded protein is CASSRAGGSYNEQFF.

V usage is TRBV4-3 and J usage is TRBJ1-1; D is uncertain. The CDR3 sequence is 14 residues long. CDR1 is LGHNA, CDR2 YSLEER, per germline. V lost 1 base to trimming and J lost 0 bases, with 6 bases between them. Written as DNA, the CDR3 is TGCGCCAGCAGCCAAGGCGGGATGAACACTGAAGCTTTCTTT. Translated: CASSQGGMNTEAFF.

The chain carries TRBV5-4 and TRBJ2-1; a weak D match, TRBD2 (6 bases). V gave up 4 bases and J gave up 8 bases, with 13 bases separating them. CDR1 and CDR2 from the germline V gene are SGHNT and YYREEE (reference sequence). The CDR3 is made up of 13 amino acids. CDR3 loop: CASSRGWVDEQFF. CDR3 DNA sequence: TGTGCCAGCAGCCGGGGGTGGGTTGATGAGCAGTTCTTC. Full variable domain (remainder filled in from reference TRBV5-4 and TRBJ2-1): ETGVTQSPTHLIKTRGQQVTLRCSSQSGHNTVSWYQQALGQGPQFIFQYYREEENGRGNFPPRFSGLQFPNYSSELNVNALELDDSALYLCASSRGWVDEQFFGPGTRLTVL.

The CDR3 is CASGVQGNYGYTF. CDR3 DNA: TGTGCCAGCGGGGTTCAGGGAAACTATGGCTACACCTTC. V and J are TRBV5-4 and TRBJ1-2; D is perhaps TRBD1 (5 bases). The CDR3 consists of 13 residues. The germline V gene encodes CDR1 SGHNT and CDR2 YYREEE (reference sequence). V was cut by 7 bases and J by 2 bases, with 12 bases left in between. Full variable domain (remainder filled in from reference TRBV5-4 and TRBJ1-2): ETGVTQSPTHLIKTRGQQVTLRCSSQSGHNTVSWYQQALGQGPQFIFQYYREEENGRGNFPPRFSGLQFPNYSSELNVNALELDDSALYLCASGVQGNYGYTFGSGTRLTVV.

The genes are TRBV5-6 and TRBJ1-4; a weak D match, TRBD1 (5 bases). V shed 8 bases and J shed 4 bases, with 18 bases lying between them. Germline CDR1 reads SGHDT; CDR2 reads YYEEEE. CDR3 length equals 15 residues. The CDR3 is CASTKIDSSNEKLFF. The CDR3 DNA reads as TGTGCCAGTACAAAGATCGACAGCAGTAATGAAAAACTGTTTTTT.

The chain employs TRBV29-1 and TRBJ2-5; D possibly corresponds to TRBD2 (5 bases). The DNA end is more similar to TRBJ2-7, so the J call may be wrong. The CDR3 loop spans 12 amino acids. The germline V gene encodes CDR1 SQVTM and CDR2 ANQGSEA. The CDR3 bases are TGCAGCGTTGAAGAGAGGGACTACGAGCAGTACTTC. Translating it yields CSVEERDYEQYF.

This rearrangement joins TRBV11-3 to TRBJ2-1, with 8 bases identical to TRBD1. CDR1 is SGHNT, CDR2 YENEEA, per germline. The CDR3 covers 15 residues. With 1 base clipped from V and 9 bases from J, the junction kept 8 bases outside the gene matches. CDR3 in amino acids: CASSLGFGRGLEQFF. In DNA, the CDR3 is TGTGCCAGCAGCTTAGGTTTTGGCAGGGGGCTTGAGCAGTTCTTC.

The gene calls are TRBV7-6 and TRBJ2-7, with 11 positions matching TRBD2. V was clipped by 5 bases and J by 2 bases; unmatched bases: 5. CDR1 and CDR2 (germline): SGHVS, FNYEAQ. The CDR3 is 15 residues long. CDR3 sequence: CASSEGLAETYEQYF. DNA for the CDR3: TGTGCCAGCAGCGAGGGACTAGCGGAAACCTACGAGCAGTACTTC.

A single count supports this clone. This rearrangement joins TRBV27 to TRBJ2-3; a possible D gene is TRBD1 (5 bases). V lost 4 bases and J 2 bases, leaving 16 bases between the germline ends. The CDR3 has 16 amino acids. The germline V gene has CDR1 MNHEY and CDR2 SMNVEV (reference sequence). Here the CDR3 reads CASSSLGLSLTDTQYF. CDR3 nucleotides: TGTGCCAGCAGTTCCTTGGGGCTATCTCTCACAGATACGCAGTATTTT.

The chain joins TRBV5-6 to TRBJ2-2; no clear D. The CDR3 sequence is 12 residues long. Trimming removed 3 bases at V and 5 bases at J, with 5 bases between. Germline V gene lookup returns CDR1 SGHDT and CDR2 YYEEEE. The CDR3 sequence: CASSSGTGELFF. CDR3 sequence (DNA): TGTGCCAGCAGCTCCGGGACCGGGGAGCTGTTTTTT.